This TCR beta chain was sequenced for a study of blood T cell repertoires in COVID-19 (dated by TCRdb to 2020 to 2022). Some background on the complete study: Collaborator samples came from the United States, Italy and Spain and covered acute and convalescent phases of COVID-19. The prospective study material was composed of cDNA or gDNA derived from T cells, B-cell-depleted T cells, or PBMCs. Deeply sampled blood TCRbeta repertoires from subjects exposed to, actively infected with, or recovered from COVID-19 were included in the dataset. The repertoires were released in a freely available public database intended as a resource for research on the immune response to SARS-CoV-2. The samples were drawn from the first 160 participants of the ongoing ImmuneRACE study and from some 1,300 subjects provided by 6 global collaborators. The sample metadata nearly always contained a de-identified subject ID, COVID-19 status, age in years and sex. HLA class I and class II types, where available, came from metadata supplied by the sample provider rather than from assay-based typing. Results the study describes overall, beyond this receptor: Clinical and demographic metadata were provided uncurated, with the amount varying by source and participant.

As concerns this clone: Its antigen is currently not known. Within one base of it there is no much larger clone, and no base qualities were kept.

The immunoSEQ Assay, a bias-controlled multiplex PCR, was used to amplify TCRbeta CDR3 regions from genomic DNA. The authors processed their data as follows. The number of nucleated cells in each sample was estimated by amplification of reference gene primers within the assay. To quantify the absolute abundance of each unique TCRbeta CDR3 rearrangement, sequence reads were collapsed and filtered. Productive Simpson clonality was computed per sample as the square root of Simpson's diversity index over productive rearrangements. The table was pulled from immuneACCESS by TCRdb, which kept in-frame rearrangements only. Such tables lose some clones; where checked, under half of the loss comes from unresolved V genes, and the rest has no known cause. V and J calls and clone size follow that table, whereas D and trimming were derived from the DNA. For this sample there are about 50,000 clones; around 87% appear just once. 2.1% of the sample is taken by the ten largest.

One collaborating source in Seattle enrolled patients while the patients were actively infected and followed the patients over time throughout the course of disease. Each collaborating institution followed its own protocols to collect whole blood in K2EDTA tubes. For TCRbeta analysis, collaborator samples were shipped as frozen whole blood, as isolated PBMCs, or as DNA extracted from either sample type. This clonotype was sampled from a woman aged 80 or over with COVID-19, enrolled during active disease. Sequencing used peripheral blood.

CDR3 region: CASSAQASNQPQHF. The DNA reads TGTGCCAGTAGTGCGCAGGCTAGCAATCAGCCCCAGCATTTT. This chain joins TRBV19 to TRBJ1-5, with the D gene not clear enough to name. The germline V gene (reference sequence) gives CDR1 as LNHDA and CDR2 as SQIVND. V lost 5 bases and J lost 0 bases; the stretch between them is 8 bases long. The CDR3 sequence holds 14 residues, the cysteine and phenylalanine included. The DNA shown is the 42-base CDR3, in frame from base 1.